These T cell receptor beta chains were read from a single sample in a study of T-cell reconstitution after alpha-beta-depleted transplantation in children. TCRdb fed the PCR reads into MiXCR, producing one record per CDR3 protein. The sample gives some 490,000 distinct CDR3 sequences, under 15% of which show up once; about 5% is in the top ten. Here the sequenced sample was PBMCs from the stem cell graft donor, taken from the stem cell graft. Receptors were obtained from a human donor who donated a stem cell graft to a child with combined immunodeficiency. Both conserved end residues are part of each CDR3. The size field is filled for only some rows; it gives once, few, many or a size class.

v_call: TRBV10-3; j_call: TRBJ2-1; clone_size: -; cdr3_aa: CAISGQGSYNEQFF
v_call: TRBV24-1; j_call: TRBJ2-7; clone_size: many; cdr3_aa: CATSVGGGAEQYF
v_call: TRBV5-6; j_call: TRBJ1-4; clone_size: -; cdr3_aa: CASSLGWRNEKLFF
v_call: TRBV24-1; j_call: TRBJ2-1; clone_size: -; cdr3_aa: CATSEDADRSHSEQFF
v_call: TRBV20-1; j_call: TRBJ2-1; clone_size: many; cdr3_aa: CSASPGLAVYNEQFF
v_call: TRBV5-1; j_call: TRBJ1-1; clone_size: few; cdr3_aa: CASSFGTRASEAFF
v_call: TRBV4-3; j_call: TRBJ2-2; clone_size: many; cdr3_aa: CASSQDFGPNTGELFF
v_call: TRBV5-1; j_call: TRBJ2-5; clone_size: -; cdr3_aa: CASVETGSSGRGETQYF
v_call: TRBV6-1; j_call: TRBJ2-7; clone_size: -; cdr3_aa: CASSRNLGAGTIVYEQYF
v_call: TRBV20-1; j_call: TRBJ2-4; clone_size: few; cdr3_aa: CSARDPYRGMAKNIQYF
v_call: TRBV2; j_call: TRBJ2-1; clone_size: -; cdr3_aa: CASRGLAGRANEQFF
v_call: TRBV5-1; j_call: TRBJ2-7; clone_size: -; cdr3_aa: CASNDRTGGPYEQYF
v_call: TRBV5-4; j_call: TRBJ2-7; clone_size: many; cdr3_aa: CASRTGPNSYEQYF
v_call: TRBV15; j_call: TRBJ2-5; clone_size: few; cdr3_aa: CATSRAGPSETQYF
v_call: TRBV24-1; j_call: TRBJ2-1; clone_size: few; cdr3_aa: CATASRGEQFF
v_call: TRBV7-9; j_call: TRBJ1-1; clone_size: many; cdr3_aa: CASSSPGHEAFF
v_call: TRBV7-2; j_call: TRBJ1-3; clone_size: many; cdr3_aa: CASSTHDPSSGNTIYF
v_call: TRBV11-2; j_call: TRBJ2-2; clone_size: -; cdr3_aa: CASSKRAVRGGELFF
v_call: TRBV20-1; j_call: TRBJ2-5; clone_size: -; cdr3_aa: CSGTGLAERETQYF
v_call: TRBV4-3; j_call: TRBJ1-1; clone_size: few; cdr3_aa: CASSQGGRGAEAFF
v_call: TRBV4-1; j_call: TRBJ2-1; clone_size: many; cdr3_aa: CASSKPTNEQFF
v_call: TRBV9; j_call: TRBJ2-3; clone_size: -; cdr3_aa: CASSFTSGYTDTQYF
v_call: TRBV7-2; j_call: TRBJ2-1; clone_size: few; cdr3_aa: CASSFRLAGGHHEQFF